One and the same sample provided the 18 T cell receptor beta chains below, sequenced in a study of T cells in Graves' hyperthyroidism and ophthalmopathy. TCR beta CDR3 sequences were amplified from RNA transcripts. First-round RT-PCR of the TCR CDR3 relied on the HTBI primer set. Each CDR3 protein is one row after TCRdb ran MiXCR on the multiplex PCR reads. In the table there are a few hundred thousand distinct CDR3 sequences, 15% to 19% of which are singletons. The material sequenced was blood. The receptors were gathered from a woman in her 30s with Graves' hyperthyroidism.

This clonotype was recorded at least ten times. V gene TRBV6-1 combines with J gene TRBJ1-1; D is unresolved. This CDR3 has 13 residues. With 2 bases removed from V and 0 bases from J, the gap between germline ends came to 4 bases. Germline V CDR1 and CDR2: MNHNS, SASEGT. CDR3 nucleotides: TGTGCCAGCAGTGAACAGCTGAACACTGAAGCTTTCTTT. It encodes CASSEQLNTEAFF.

This clonotype was seen at least ten times. The V call is TRBV2, the J call TRBJ1-1, with D possibly matching TRBD1 (6 bases). The ends were cut back, 4 bases at V and 3 bases at J, with 12 bases in the middle. The CDR3 runs 14 residues. Germline V gene data show CDR1 as SNHLY and CDR2 as FYNNEI. This CDR3 is CASSAQGRDTEAFF. As DNA, the CDR3 is TGTGCCAGCAGTGCACAGGGTAGGGACACTGAAGCTTTCTTT.

This clonotype was detected a few times. The V gene is TRBV5-6, the J gene TRBJ2-3; 9 bases agree with TRBD2. V lost 0 bases to trimming and J lost 4 bases; unmatched junction nucleotides: 0. The CDR3 is made up of 14 amino acids. Germline CDR1 reads SGHDT; CDR2 reads YYEEEE. The CDR3 nucleotides are TGTGCCAGCAGCTTGGCTAGCGGGGCAGATACGCAGTATTTT. Protein sequence: CASSLASGADTQYF.

This clonotype has at least ten counts. The chain links TRBV20-1 to TRBJ2-1, with D unresolved. There are 11 residues in the CDR3. CDR1 DFQATT and CDR2 SNEGSKA come from the germline V gene (reference sequence). Between the trimmed V and J ends, which lost 6 bases and 7 bases, there was a span of 10 bases. The CDR3 sequence is CSATGGNEQFF. As DNA, the CDR3 is TGCAGTGCAACCGGTGGGAATGAGCAGTTCTTC.

This clonotype was counted a few times. The V gene is TRBV5-8, the J gene TRBJ1-1; 9 nucleotides line up with TRBD1. This CDR3 spans 14 amino acids. Germline V gene data show CDR1 as SGHTS and CDR2 as YDEGEE. V was clipped by 2 bases and J by 5 bases; unmatched bases: 4. The DNA of the CDR3 is TGTGCCAGCAGCTTACTACAGGGGGCGACTGAAGCTTTCTTT. Translated: CASSLLQGATEAFF. The whole variable domain, remainder taken from reference TRBV5-8 and TRBJ1-1, is EAGVTQSPTHLIKTRGQQATLRCSPISGHTSVYWYQQALGLGLQFLLWYDEGEERNRGNFPPRFSGRQFPNYSSELNVNALELEDSALYLCASSLLQGATEAFFGQGTRLTVV.

This chain links TRBV4-1 with TRBJ2-3, with D possibly TRBD1 on 5 matching bases. CDR1 and CDR2 from the germline V gene are MGHRA and YSYEKL. CDR3 length equals 16 residues. V was shortened by 1 base and J by 2 bases, with 13 bases between the two germline ends. CDR3: CASSQVPGITTDTQYF. DNA for the CDR3: TGCGCCAGCAGCCAAGTTCCAGGGATTACCACAGATACGCAGTATTTT.

In its sample, this clonotype was seen many times. The chain employs TRBV28 and TRBJ2-1; 7 bases are shared with TRBD1. CDR3 length: 16 residues. Germline loops: CDR1 MDHEN, CDR2 SYDVKM. Trimming took 7 bases from V and 1 from J; bases not matched to a gene: 10. This CDR3 is CASTHKTGKSYNEQFF. CDR3 sequence (DNA): TGTGCCAGCACCCACAAGACAGGGAAGTCCTACAATGAGCAGTTCTTC. Together with reference TRBV28 and TRBJ2-1, the CDR3 gives the full variable domain: DVKVTQSSRYLVKRTGEKVFLECVQDMDHENMFWYRQDPGLGLRLIYFSYDVKMKEKGDIPEGYSVSREKKERFSLILESASTNQTSMYLCASTHKTGKSYNEQFFGPGTRLTVL.

The rearrangement joins TRBV7-3 to TRBJ2-3; D may be TRBD2 (7 bases). Trimming took off 1 base at V and 7 bases at J, with 12 bases between the two ends. Germline CDR1 SGHTA, CDR2 FQGTGA. CDR3 size: 14 residues. This CDR3 is CASSLRGGANTQYF. CDR3 nucleotides: TGTGCCAGCAGCTTAAGGGGGGGCGCGAATACGCAGTATTTT.

There are a few counts of this clonotype. The CDR3 nucleotides are TGTGCCAGCAGGGTCGGGACGGTTGAAAATGAAAAACTGTTTTTT. Protein: CASRVGTVENEKLFF. The chain employs TRBV27 and TRBJ1-4, with D tentatively TRBD1 (5 bases). V was cut by 6 bases and J by 5 bases, with 16 bases left in between. Germline CDR1 is MNHEY and CDR2 is SMNVEV (reference sequence). CDR3 size: 15 residues. The entire variable domain, with the rest obtained from reference TRBV27 and TRBJ1-4, is as follows: EAQVTQNPRYLITVTGKKLTVTCSQNMNHEYMSWYRQDPGLGLRQIYYSMNVEVTDKGDVPEGYKVSRKEKRNFPLILESPSPNQTSLYFCASRVGTVENEKLFFGSGTQLSVL.

The sample holds many counts of this clonotype. The V call is TRBV3-1, the J call TRBJ2-2; D ambiguous. The CDR3 has 14 amino acids. The germline V and J ends were trimmed by 4 bases and 3 bases, with 9 bases remaining between them. CDR1 is LGHDT and CDR2 is YNNKEL in the germline V gene (reference sequence). Here the CDR3 DNA reads TGTGCCAGCAGCCTTGGACGGCACACCGGGGAGCTGTTTTTT. It encodes CASSLGRHTGELFF.

This clonotype was recorded many times. The gene calls are TRBV12-3 or TRBV12-4 and TRBJ2-3; 8 positions agree with TRBD2. This CDR3 region has 16 residues. With 3 bases clipped from V and 0 bases from J, the junction kept 5 bases outside the gene matches. CDR3 residues: CASSFMPSGSTDTQYF. Written as DNA, the CDR3 is TGTGCCAGCAGTTTTATGCCTAGCGGGAGCACAGATACGCAGTATTTT.

This clonotype has a count of ten or more. The chain recombines TRBV6-2 or TRBV6-3 with TRBJ2-7, with no clear D. The CDR3 sequence is 14 residues long. Germline V lookup: CDR1 MNHEY, CDR2 SVGEGT. Trimming stripped 2 bases from V and 2 bases from J, with 10 bases between. The CDR3 bases are TGTGCCAGCAGTTACAAACACCTGCCCTACGAGCAGTACTTC. Translation: CASSYKHLPYEQYF.

This clonotype was observed a few times. The chain has TRBV19 and TRBJ2-7; tentative D call: TRBD1 (5 bases). The germline V gene has CDR1 LNHDA and CDR2 SQIVND (reference sequence). The CDR3 spans 16 residues. Deletions cut 3 bases from V and 2 bases from J, with 17 bases between. The CDR3 protein is CASSMLGADSPYEQYF. CDR3 DNA sequence: TGTGCCAGTAGTATGTTAGGGGCCGACTCCCCCTACGAGCAGTACTTC.

This sequence joins TRBV27 and TRBJ2-2, with a weak D call TRBD2 (6 bases). The V gene lost 5 bases and the J gene lost 5 bases, with 15 bases spanning the gap. In germline, CDR1 is MNHEY, CDR2 SMNVEV (reference sequence). The CDR3 covers 15 residues. The CDR3, as DNA: TGTGCCAGCAGTACGAGACTAGGTCTTACCGGGGAGCTGTTTTTT. Amino acids: CASSTRLGLTGELFF.

This chain connects TRBV3-1 to TRBJ1-5; no firm D call. In germline, CDR1 is LGHDT, CDR2 YNNKEL (reference sequence). The CDR3 has 15 amino acids. Deletions cut 1 base from V and 4 bases from J, with 11 bases between. The CDR3 DNA sequence: TGTGCCAGCAGCCAAGTCCCGGCGGAGAATCAGCCCCAGCATTTT. It is translated as CASSQVPAENQPQHF.

The V gene is TRBV27, the J gene TRBJ2-3, with D tentatively TRBD1 or TRBD2 (5 bases each). V was shortened by 6 bases and J by 1 base, with 11 bases between the two germline ends. There are 14 residues in the CDR3. Germline values: CDR1 MNHEY, CDR2 SMNVEV (reference sequence). CDR3 bases: TGTGCCAGCAGGAGGGGCCTGGGCACAGATACGCAGTATTTT. This gives the protein CASRRGLGTDTQYF.

The chain combines TRBV20-1 with TRBJ1-6; no clear D gene. Germline V gene lookup returns CDR1 DFQATT and CDR2 SNEGSKA (reference sequence). Between the trimmed V and J ends, which lost 3 bases and 5 bases, there was a span of 11 bases. The CDR3 runs to 14 residues. The DNA of the CDR3 is TGCAGTGCTAGCCCGGCGGAGGATAATTCACCCCTCCACTTT. It is translated as CSASPAEDNSPLHF.

This clonotype was counted ten times or more. The chain uses TRBV30 and TRBJ2-3; 7 positions agree with TRBD2. Germline V gives CDR1 GTSNPN, CDR2 SVGIG (reference sequence). The CDR3 covers 15 residues. Germline trimming cut 4 bases from V and 3 bases from J; bases unmatched to any gene: 10. Here the CDR3 DNA reads TGTGCCTGGACGGTAGGCGGGAGTAGGACAGATACGCAGTATTTT. This translates into CAWTVGGSRTDTQYF.